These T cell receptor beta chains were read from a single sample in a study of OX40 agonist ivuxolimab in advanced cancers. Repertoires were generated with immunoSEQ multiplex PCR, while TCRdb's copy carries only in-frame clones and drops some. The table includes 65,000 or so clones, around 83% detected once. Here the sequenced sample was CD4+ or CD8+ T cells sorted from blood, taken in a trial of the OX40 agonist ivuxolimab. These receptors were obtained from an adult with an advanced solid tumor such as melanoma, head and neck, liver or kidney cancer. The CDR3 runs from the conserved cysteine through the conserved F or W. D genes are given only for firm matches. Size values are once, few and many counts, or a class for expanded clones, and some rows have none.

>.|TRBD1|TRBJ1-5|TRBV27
TGTGCCAGCAGTCCCGGACAGGGGGTTTATCAGCCCCAGCATTTT
CASSPGQGVYQPQHF
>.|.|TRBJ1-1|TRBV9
TGTGCCAGCAGCCCTCGTGGCCAGAATTCGAACACTGAAGCTTTCTTT
CASSPRGQNSNTEAFF
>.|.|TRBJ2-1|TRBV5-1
TGCGCCAGCAGCTTGGCCATCGCTCAGGACAATGAGCAGTTCTTC
CASSLAIAQDNEQFF
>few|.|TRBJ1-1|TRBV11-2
TGTGCCAGCAGCTTGAGGATAGGGAACACTGAAGCTTTCTTT
CASSLRIGNTEAFF
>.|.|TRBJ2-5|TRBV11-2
TGTGCCAGCAGCGCCTCCCAAGAGACCCAGTACTTC
CASSASQETQYF
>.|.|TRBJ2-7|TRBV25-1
TGTGCCAGCAGTGAAGGTGGGGCGGGGAGGAGCGAGCAGTACTTC
CASSEGGAGRSEQYF
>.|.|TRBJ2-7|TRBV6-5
TGTGCCAGCAGTTATAAGTACGGCTCCTACGAGCAGTACTTC
CASSYKYGSYEQYF
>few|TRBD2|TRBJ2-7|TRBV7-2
TGTGCCAGCAGCTTAGAGAGCGGGAGGGTGTACGAGCAGTACTTC
CASSLESGRVYEQYF
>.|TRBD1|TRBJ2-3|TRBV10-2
TGCGCCAGCAGTGACCCCGACAGGGGGTCAGATACGCAGTATTTT
CASSDPDRGSDTQYF
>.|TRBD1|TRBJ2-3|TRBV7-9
TGTGCCAGCAGCTATGGGGACAGAGGGGCCACAGATACGCAGTATTTT
CASSYGDRGATDTQYF
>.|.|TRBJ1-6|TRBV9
TGTGCCAGCAGCGTGGAGACTTGGTCACCCCTCCACTTT
CASSVETWSPLHF
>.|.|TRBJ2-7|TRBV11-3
TGTGCCAGCAGCTCGGACGGAGAGCAGTACTTC
CASSSDGEQYF
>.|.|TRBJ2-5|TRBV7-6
TGTGCCAGCAGCTTAGAGACCGCCGGGGAGACCCAGTACTTC
CASSLETAGETQYF
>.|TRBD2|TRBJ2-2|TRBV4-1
TGCGCCAGCAGCCAAGATCCCGGACTAGCGGGATACACCGGGGAGCTGTTTTTT
CASSQDPGLAGYTGELFF
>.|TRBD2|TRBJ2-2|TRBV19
TGTGCCAGTAGTATTGGCCTAGCGGGAGAAGGGACCGGGGAGCTGTTTTTT
CASSIGLAGEGTGELFF
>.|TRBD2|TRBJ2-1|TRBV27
TGTGCCAGCAGTGAAGGGAGGGGTGAGCAGTTCTTC
CASSEGRGEQFF
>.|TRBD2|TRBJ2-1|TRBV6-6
TGTGCCAGCAGTTCCGCGGGAGACTCCTACAATGAGCAGTTCTTC
CASSSAGDSYNEQFF
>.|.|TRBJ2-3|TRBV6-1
TGTGCCAGCAGAACAGCGGCCCTAAGCACAGATACGCAGTATTTT
CASRTAALSTDTQYF
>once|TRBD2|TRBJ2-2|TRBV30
TGTGCCTGGAGTGTAGGCTGGCTAGCGGGAGGGCCGGGCACCGGGGAGCTGTTTTTT
CAWSVGWLAGGPGTGELFF
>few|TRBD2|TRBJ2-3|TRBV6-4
TGTGCCAGCAGTCGGGGTAGCGGGGCGGATACGCAGTATTTT
CASSRGSGADTQYF
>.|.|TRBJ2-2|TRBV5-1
TGCGCCAGCAGCTATCTTGGAAGGGGGGCGTACACCGGGGAGCTGTTTTTT
CASSYLGRGAYTGELFF
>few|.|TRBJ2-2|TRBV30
TGTGCCTGGAGTGCACTGGGTGCAAACACCGGGGAGCTGTTTTTT
CAWSALGANTGELFF
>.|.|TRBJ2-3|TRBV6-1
TGTGCCAGCAGTGAACGGGGGCCCCCCCTCCCAGATACGCAGTATTTT
CASSERGPPLPDTQYF
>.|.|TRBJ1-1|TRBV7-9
TGTGCCAGCAGTGACGCCTCAGGGATTCTAAGTACTGAAGCTTTCTTT
CASSDASGILSTEAFF
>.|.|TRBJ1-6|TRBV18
TGTGCCAGCTCACCACGGACAGATTCACCCCTCCACTTT
CASSPRTDSPLHF
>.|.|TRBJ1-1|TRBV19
TGTGCCAGTAAGCAGGGTGGAGAAGGGGAAGCTTTCTTT
CASKQGGEGEAFF
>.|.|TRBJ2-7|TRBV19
TGTGCCAGTAGTCTAGCTGCGAGCTCCTACGAGCAGTACTTC
CASSLAASSYEQYF
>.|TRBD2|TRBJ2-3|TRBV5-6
TGTGCCAGCAGCGCCGTGATGGGGGCGGGAGGGGTAGATACGCAGTATTTT
CASSAVMGAGGVDTQYF
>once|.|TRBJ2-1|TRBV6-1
TGTGCCAGCAGTGGGGGAAGGGGCCTGGATGAGCAGTTCTTC
CASSGGRGLDEQFF
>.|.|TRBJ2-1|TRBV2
TGTGCCAGCAAAGCGTCCAATGAGCAGTTCTTC
CASKASNEQFF
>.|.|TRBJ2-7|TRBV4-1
TGCGCCAGCAGCCTAAACTCACGCTCCTACGAGCAGTACTTC
CASSLNSRSYEQYF
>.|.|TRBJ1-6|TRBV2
TGTGCCAGCTCCCCCTTGGATAATTCACCCCTCCACTTT
CASSPLDNSPLHF
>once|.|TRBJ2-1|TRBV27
TGTGCCAGCAGTTCAAGCGGGAATGAGCAGTTCTTC
CASSSSGNEQFF
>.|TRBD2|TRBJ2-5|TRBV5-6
TGTGCCAGCAGCTTGGTGATAGCGGGAGGATACCCACGAGAGACCCAGTACTTC
CASSLVIAGGYPRETQYF
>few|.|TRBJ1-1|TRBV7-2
TGTGCCAGCAGGGTACCCACTCTGAACACTGAAGCTTTCTTT
CASRVPTLNTEAFF
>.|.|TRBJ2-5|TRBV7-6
TGTGCCAGCAGCAAGGGACGGCAAGAGACCCAGTACTTC
CASSKGRQETQYF
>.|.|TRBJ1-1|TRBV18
TGTGCCAGCTCTCCACCCTCTGAAGCTTTCTTT
CASSPPSEAFF
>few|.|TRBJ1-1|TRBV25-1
TGTGCCAGCAGTGTACGGGTTCAGCGATCGGGCACTGAAGCTTTCTTT
CASSVRVQRSGTEAFF
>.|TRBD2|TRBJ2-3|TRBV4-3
TGCGCCAGCAGCCCCCAAGGACTAGCGGGAGCGGATTTTAACACAGATACGCAGTATTTT
CASSPQGLAGADFNTDTQYF
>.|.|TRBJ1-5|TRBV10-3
TGTGCCATCGCCCCGGGACTGGATAGCAATCAGCCCCAGCATTTT
CAIAPGLDSNQPQHF
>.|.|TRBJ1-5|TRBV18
TGTGCCAGCTCACCCTGGGGCAGGCATCAGCCCCAGCATTTT
CASSPWGRHQPQHF
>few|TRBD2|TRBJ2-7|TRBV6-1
TGTGCCAGCAGTGCCCGGGGAGCGGGAGACTACGAGCAGTACTTC
CASSARGAGDYEQYF
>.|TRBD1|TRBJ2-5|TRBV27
TGTGCCAGCAGTTCTTGGGGACAGGGGGAAGAGACCCAGTACTTC
CASSSWGQGEETQYF
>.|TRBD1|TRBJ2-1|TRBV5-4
TGTGCCAGCAGCCCTCGGGACAGGGCAAGTGAGCAGTTCTTC
CASSPRDRASEQFF
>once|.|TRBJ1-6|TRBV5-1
TGCGCCAGCAGCTTGGAGGGGACACCGAATTCACCCCTCCACTTT
CASSLEGTPNSPLHF
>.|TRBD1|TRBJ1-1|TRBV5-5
TGTGCCAGCAGCCGGACAGGCGGGAACACTGAAGCTTTCTTT
CASSRTGGNTEAFF
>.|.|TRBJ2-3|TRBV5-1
TGCGCCAGCAGCTTGGCAGGGACTAGCACAGATACGCAGTATTTT
CASSLAGTSTDTQYF
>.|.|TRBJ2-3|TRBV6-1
TGTGCCAGCAGTGATGTTTGGGGCACAGATACGCAGTATTTT
CASSDVWGTDTQYF
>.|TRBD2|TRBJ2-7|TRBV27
TGTGCCAGCAGGGGGGGTACTAGCGGGTACGAGCAGTACTTC
CASRGGTSGYEQYF
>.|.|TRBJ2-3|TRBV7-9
TGTGCCAGCAGCTTAGGTCCGTCGCCGGCAGATACGCAGTATTTT
CASSLGPSPADTQYF
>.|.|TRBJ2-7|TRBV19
TGTGCCAGTAGTACCTCCGGACAGACCTACGAGCAGTACTTC
CASSTSGQTYEQYF
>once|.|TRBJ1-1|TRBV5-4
TGTGCCAGCAGCTCGAGGGGTAAAGCTTTCTTT
CASSSRGKAFF
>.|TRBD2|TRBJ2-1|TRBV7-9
TGTGCCAGCAGCTTCCCCGGGACTAGCAGGTTCTATGAGCAGTTCTTC
CASSFPGTSRFYEQFF